This paragraph covers one T cell receptor (beta chain) sequence. No antigen is known for it. For TCR beta, cDNA was produced by 5'RACE template switching with UMIs. TCRdb reprocessed the 5' RACE reads, with one entry per CDR3 protein and no DNA. The sample has around 380,000 distinct CDR3 sequences. This record comes from a study of T cells expressing NK-cell markers. Overall study context: There were seven HCMV-seropositive donors and one seronegative donor among the eight sequenced.

Study-level points and caveats: The CD3+CD56-NKG2C+ fraction of a few donors was likewise dominated by these clonotypes.

The CDR3 is made up of 15 amino acids. Germline V lookup: CDR1 MNHEY, CDR2 SVGAGI. The chain links TRBV6-5 to TRBJ1-2; TCRdb's D call of TRBD1 is untestable without DNA. The specimen sequenced was blood T cells: a sorted CD56 or NKG2C T cell subset, CD4+ or CD8+ T cells, or bulk PBMC T cells (not recorded which). The TCR sequence derives from a woman in her forties or fifties in good health. CDR3 sequence reads: CASSYSPLFRNGYTF.